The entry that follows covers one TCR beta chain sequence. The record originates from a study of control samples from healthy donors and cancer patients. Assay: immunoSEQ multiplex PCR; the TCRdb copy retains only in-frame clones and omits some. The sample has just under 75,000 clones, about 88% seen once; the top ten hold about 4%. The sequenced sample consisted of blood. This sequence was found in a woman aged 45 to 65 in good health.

CDR3 nucleotides: TGTGCCAGCTCACCGGATGGACAGGGACTAGCCAAAAACATTCAGTACTTC. Its protein is CASSPDGQGLAKNIQYF. J is TRBJ2-4 and V is TRBV18, with 8 bases lining up with TRBD1. CDR1 is KGHSH, CDR2 LQKENI, per germline. The trim removed 3 bases at V and 0 bases at J, leaving 7 bases unmatched. The CDR3 spans 17 residues.